The 28 T cell receptor beta chains given below trace back to one sample, sequenced in a study of blood T cell repertoires in COVID-19. TCRdb's copy holds only in-frame clones and misses some; the assay was immunoSEQ multiplex PCR. The sample carries 30,000 or so clones, roughly 85% recorded once. Sequencing was carried out using peripheral blood. The receptors were sampled from a man at least 80 years old with active COVID-19.

This clone was seen just once. The rearrangement joins TRBV5-4 to TRBJ2-3, with D uncertain. The germline gives CDR1 SGHNT, CDR2 YYREEE (reference sequence). Trimming cost V 6 bases and J 6 bases, with 17 bases left between them. The CDR3 contains 14 residues. In DNA, the CDR3 is TGTGCCAGCAAGGATTCCGCGGAAACGGATACGCAGTATTTT. Its protein is CASKDSAETDTQYF.

The genes are TRBV19 and TRBJ2-1; TRBD2 aligns across 11 bases. Unmatched junction bases numbered 7, after V lost 3 bases and J lost 0 bases. The CDR3 is 18 amino acids. CDR1 LNHDA and CDR2 SQIVND come from the germline V gene (reference sequence). The chain's CDR3 is CASSIASGGSSSYNEQFF. The CDR3 DNA reads TGTGCCAGTAGTATCGCTAGCGGGGGGTCTAGCTCCTACAATGAGCAGTTCTTC.

V gene TRBV9 combines with J gene TRBJ1-2; 9 positions match TRBD1. The CDR3 covers 15 residues. Germline V gives CDR1 SGDLS, CDR2 YYNGEE. V trimming: 6 bases; J trimming: 4 bases; junction bases outside the gene matches: 10. The DNA for the CDR3 is TGTGCCAGCAACCACCTCGGGACAGGGATCTATGGCTACACCTTC. Its translation: CASNHLGTGIYGYTF.

The gene calls are TRBV5-1 and TRBJ1-1; a weak D match, TRBD1 (6 bases). Germline V gene lookup returns CDR1 SGHRS and CDR2 YFSETQ. This CDR3 is 15 amino acids long. Trimming shortened V by 4 bases and J by 1 base, and 14 bases separated the two germline ends. This CDR3 is CASSAIQGTNTEAFF. The CDR3 DNA reads as TGCGCCAGCAGCGCTATCCAGGGGACGAACACTGAAGCTTTCTTT.

This rearrangement joins TRBV13 to TRBJ1-3, with 7 bases lining up with TRBD1. V was clipped by 3 bases and J by 0 bases; unmatched bases: 2. The germline V gene encodes CDR1 PRHDT and CDR2 FYEKMQ (reference sequence). This CDR3 has 15 residues. The CDR3 bases are TGTGCCAGCAGCTTTAGGACAGGCTCTGGAAACACCATATATTTT. The encoded protein is CASSFRTGSGNTIYF.

The rearrangement joins TRBV2 to TRBJ2-5, with D perhaps matching TRBD1 (5 bases). The CDR3 loop spans 14 amino acids. Trimming took off 3 bases at V and 7 bases at J, with 15 bases between the two ends. The germline gives CDR1 SNHLY, CDR2 FYNNEI. CDR3 region: CASSDARARRTQYF. As DNA, the CDR3 is TGTGCCAGCAGTGATGCCAGGGCCCGCCGGACCCAGTACTTC.

The genes are TRBV5-4 and TRBJ2-5, with 11 bases fitting TRBD2. The CDR3 has 16 residues. The germline V gene has CDR1 SGHNT and CDR2 YYREEE (reference sequence). After removal of 2 bases from V and 4 bases from J, the junction contained 7 bases not matched to a gene. In DNA, the CDR3 is TGTGCCAGCAGCTTTACTAGCGGGGGCGGGGGAGAGACCCAGTACTTC. Its translation: CASSFTSGGGGETQYF. Variable domain in full (rest from reference TRBV5-4 and TRBJ2-5): ETGVTQSPTHLIKTRGQQVTLRCSSQSGHNTVSWYQQALGQGPQFIFQYYREEENGRGNFPPRFSGLQFPNYSSELNVNALELDDSALYLCASSFTSGGGGETQYFGPGTRLLVL.

The gene calls are TRBV18 and TRBJ1-1; D not resolved. The CDR3 is 13 residues long. V gave up 2 bases and J gave up 2 bases, with 6 bases separating them. CDR1 is KGHSH, CDR2 LQKENI, per germline. The CDR3 sequence is CASSPDINTEAFF. CDR3 in DNA: TGTGCCAGCTCACCAGACATTAACACTGAAGCTTTCTTT.

The sample holds one count of this clone. J is TRBJ2-7 and V is TRBV11-2, with 7 bases aligning to TRBD1. From germline, CDR1 is SGHAT and CDR2 FQNNGV. The J segment lost 1 base and the V segment lost 5 bases, leaving 11 bases of the junction unmatched. The CDR3 is 16 residues long. The CDR3 reads CASSPQGTAFSYEQYF. The CDR3, as DNA: TGTGCCAGCAGCCCACAAGGGACAGCCTTTTCCTACGAGCAGTACTTC.

The V gene is TRBV6-5, the J gene TRBJ2-7, with TRBD1 as a possible D gene (6 bases). Per germline, CDR1 MNHEY and CDR2 SVGAGI. The V gene lost 10 bases and the J gene lost 5 bases, with 18 bases spanning the gap. The CDR3 has 13 amino acids. This CDR3 reads CAIRTDQGDEQYF. The CDR3 nucleotides read TGTGCCATCAGGACAGACCAGGGCGACGAGCAGTACTTC.

The rearrangement joins TRBV4-3 to TRBJ2-4; perhaps TRBD1 as D (7 bases). V was trimmed by 2 bases and J by 8 bases, leaving 13 bases between them. CDR1 is LGHNA, CDR2 YSLEER, per germline. The CDR3 length is 14 residues. Written as DNA, the CDR3 is TGCGCCAGCAGCCAAAGAAGCAGGGGGGACATTCAGTACTTC. Translation gives CASSQRSRGDIQYF.

V is TRBV5-1 and J is TRBJ1-4; no firm D call. Between the trimmed V and J ends, which lost 4 bases and 0 bases, there was a span of 16 bases. The CDR3 contains 17 residues. The germline gives CDR1 SGHRS, CDR2 YFSETQ. The CDR3 sequence: CASSREGSGATNEKLFF. As DNA, the CDR3 is TGCGCCAGCAGCCGAGAGGGCTCGGGTGCAACTAATGAAAAACTGTTTTTT. The full variable domain, in which reference TRBV5-1 and TRBJ1-4 provide the parts outside the CDR3, is KAGVTQTPRYLIKTRGQQVTLSCSPISGHRSVSWYQQTPGQGLQFLFEYFSETQRNKGNFPGRFSGRQFSNSRSEMNVSTLELGDSALYLCASSREGSGATNEKLFFGSGTQLSVL.

The chain employs TRBV24-1 and TRBJ1-2; TRBD1 might be the D (6 bases). The CDR3 is made up of 13 amino acids. Deletions cut 7 bases from V and 8 bases from J, with 16 bases between. Germline CDR1 is KGHDR and CDR2 is SFDVKD. In nucleotides, the CDR3 is TGTGCCACCAGGGCCAACAGGGATCGCGGCTACACCTTC. Residues: CATRANRDRGYTF.

This clone was found once. V and J are TRBV7-9 and TRBJ2-4; the match to TRBD1 covers 8 bases. Germline CDR1 is SEHNR and CDR2 is FQNEAQ (reference sequence). The CDR3 is 13 amino acids. V gave up 3 bases and J gave up 8 bases; unmatched junction bases: 3. This chain's CDR3 is CASSFDRGYIQYF. Here the CDR3 DNA reads TGTGCCAGCAGCTTCGACAGGGGTTACATTCAGTACTTC. Variable domain in full (rest from reference TRBV7-9 and TRBJ2-4): DTGVSQNPRHKITKRGQNVTFRCDPISEHNRLYWYRQTLGQGPEFLTYFQNEAQLEKSRLLSDRFSAERPKGSFSTLEIQRTEQGDSAMYLCASSFDRGYIQYFGAGTRLSVL.

This clone was seen just once. V gene TRBV2 combines with J gene TRBJ2-7; 7 bases match TRBD1. The germline CDR1 and CDR2 sequences are SNHLY and FYNNEI. This CDR3 has 13 amino acids. V trimming: 4 bases; J trimming: 6 bases; junction bases outside the gene matches: 6. The CDR3 DNA follows: TGTGCCAGCAGTGTGACAGGGTATTTCGAGCAGTACTTC. Amino acids: CASSVTGYFEQYF.

The CDR3 coding sequence is TGTGCCAGCGGGGTAGCGGGGGCCGCTTACGAGCAGTACTTC. This translates into CASGVAGAAYEQYF. The chain carries TRBV6-5 and TRBJ2-7; 9 nucleotides align to TRBD2. Germline CDR1 and CDR2: MNHEY and SVGAGI. The trim removed 8 bases at V and 4 bases at J, leaving 9 bases unmatched. CDR3 size: 14 residues.

The rearrangement links TRBV18 to TRBJ1-1; 7 bases are a match to TRBD1. Germline CDR1 is KGHSH and CDR2 is LQKENI. This CDR3 is built from 17 residues. V gave up 3 bases and J gave up 0 bases; unmatched junction bases: 10. CDR3 loop: CASSPPGQSNMNTEAFF. DNA of the CDR3: TGTGCCAGCTCACCTCCGGGACAGAGCAACATGAACACTGAAGCTTTCTTT.

This clone has only one observation. The DNA of the CDR3 is TGTGCCAGCAGTTTATGGGAGGGAGGTGAAGCTTTCTTT. Translating it yields CASSLWEGGEAFF. The J gene is TRBJ1-1, the V gene TRBV27, with D unclear. Germline CDR1 MNHEY, CDR2 SMNVEV (reference sequence). The CDR3 length is 13 residues. Trimming took 1 base from V and 7 from J, leaving 10 bases between them.

The chain recombines TRBV13 with TRBJ1-2, with 7 bases lining up with TRBD1. The CDR3 is 14 residues long. In germline, CDR1 is PRHDT, CDR2 FYEKMQ (reference sequence). V shed 3 bases, J shed 5 bases, and the junction held 6 bases outside the gene matches. This chain's CDR3 is CASSLRGQLYGYTF. Written as DNA, the CDR3 is TGTGCCAGCAGCTTGAGGGGACAGCTTTATGGCTACACCTTC.

The chain recombines TRBV14 with TRBJ1-1, with TRBD1 matching 7 bases. This CDR3 contains 15 residues. The trim removed 4 bases at V and 1 base at J, leaving 6 bases unmatched. Germline CDR1 and CDR2: SGHDN and FVKESK. CDR3 region: CASSRPYRGNTEAFF. The DNA of the CDR3 is TGTGCCAGCAGCCGACCATACAGGGGGAACACTGAAGCTTTCTTT. Drawing the rest from reference TRBV14 and TRBJ1-1, the complete variable domain is EAGVTQFPSHSVIEKGQTVTLRCDPISGHDNLYWYRRVMGKEIKFLLHFVKESKQDESGMPNNRFLAERTGGTYSTLKVQPAELEDSGVYFCASSRPYRGNTEAFFGQGTRLTVV.

V and J are TRBV19 and TRBJ1-5; D is perhaps TRBD1 (6 bases). Per germline, CDR1 LNHDA and CDR2 SQIVND (reference sequence). The V and J ends lost 5 bases and 7 bases respectively, with 21 bases between them. The CDR3 runs 16 residues. The CDR3 here is CASSLRFTGYEQPQHF. CDR3 DNA sequence: TGTGCCAGTAGTCTACGCTTCACAGGGTATGAGCAGCCCCAGCATTTT.

In its sample, this clone was seen once. This rearrangement joins TRBV4-1 to TRBJ2-4; D might be TRBD2 (6 bases). V shed 6 bases and J shed 1 base, with 16 bases lying between them. Germline CDR1 reads MGHRA; CDR2 reads YSYEKL. The CDR3 loop spans 16 amino acids. The DNA for the CDR3 is TGCGCCAGCAGTCGACTAGGTTATTGGGCCAAAAACATTCAGTACTTC. It yields the protein CASSRLGYWAKNIQYF.

The CDR3: CASSSGQGQETQYF. The CDR3 DNA follows: TGTGCCAGCAGTTCAGGACAGGGGCAAGAGACCCAGTACTTC. This sequence joins TRBV28 and TRBJ2-5; 9 positions match TRBD1. This CDR3 region has 14 residues. Germline V CDR1 and CDR2: MDHEN, SYDVKM. V trimming: 4 bases; J trimming: 2 bases; junction bases outside the gene matches: 2. Together with reference TRBV28 and TRBJ2-5, the CDR3 gives the full variable domain: DVKVTQSSRYLVKRTGEKVFLECVQDMDHENMFWYRQDPGLGLRLIYFSYDVKMKEKGDIPEGYSVSREKKERFSLILESASTNQTSMYLCASSSGQGQETQYFGPGTRLLVL.

This chain connects TRBV7-2 to TRBJ2-7, with D perhaps matching TRBD2 (6 bases). CDR3 length: 15 residues. The V end was cut by 5 bases, the J end by 3 bases, with 17 bases between. From germline, CDR1 is SGHTA and CDR2 FQGNSA. The CDR3 sequence is CASSQSGVSDYEQYF. The CDR3 bases are TGTGCCAGCAGCCAGTCGGGGGTATCTGACTACGAGCAGTACTTC.

This chain uses TRBV23-1 with TRBJ1-2; D ambiguous. TRBV23-1 belongs to the ORF category, with a function that is uncertain. This CDR3 region has 13 residues. The V gene lost 1 base and the J gene lost 4 bases, with 7 bases spanning the gap. The CDR3 region is CASSQLSSYGYTF. CDR3 bases: TGCGCCAGCAGTCAATTATCCAGCTATGGCTACACCTTC.

The table lists this clone with a count of one. The V call is TRBV30, the J call TRBJ1-1; 7 bases map to TRBD1. V lost 0 bases and J lost 7; bases outside the gene matches: 8. Germline V gives CDR1 GTSNPN, CDR2 SVGIG (reference sequence). This CDR3 has 14 residues. DNA for the CDR3: TGTGCCTGGAGTGTACAGGGGACCCATCATGAAGCTTTCTTT. Encoded protein: CAWSVQGTHHEAFF.

The rearrangement uses TRBV28 and TRBJ2-5, with D tentatively TRBD1 (5 bases). The CDR3 contains 13 residues. Trimming took off 8 bases at V and 4 bases at J, with 14 bases between the two ends. Germline values: CDR1 MDHEN, CDR2 SYDVKM. The DNA for the CDR3 is TGTGCCAGCGGCAGGGCAGGGCTAGAGACCCAGTACTTC. Translating it yields CASGRAGLETQYF.

The gene calls are TRBV24-1 and TRBJ2-7, with 8 nucleotides matching TRBD2. Trimming removed 5 bases from V and 4 bases from J; junction bases left unmatched: 9. This CDR3 has 15 amino acids. Germline V gives CDR1 KGHDR, CDR2 SFDVKD. The CDR3 spells CATSGLAGNRYEQYF. Written as DNA, the CDR3 is TGTGCCACCAGTGGGTTAGCGGGGAACCGGTACGAGCAGTACTTC.